This T cell receptor beta chain was identified in a study of T cells after somatic rescue of genetic block. CDR1 and CDR2 (germline): SEHNR, FQNEAQ (reference sequence). The ends lost 4 bases at V and 4 bases at J; junction bases unmatched: 9. This CDR3 spans 15 amino acids. Only in-frame clones appear in the TCRdb table, and some are missing; sequencing was by immunoSEQ multiplex PCR. Of under 150,000 clones in the sample, around nine tenths were seen once. This clone has just one count. The sequencing sample was made of peripheral blood mononuclear cells (PBMCs). The TCR sequence derives from a woman aged 18 to 35. The V and J genes are TRBV7-9 and TRBJ2-7; TRBD2 aligns across 8 bases. The CDR3 spells CASSSAGLGAYEQYF. In DNA form, the CDR3 reads TGTGCCAGCAGCTCCGCGGGACTAGGAGCTTACGAGCAGTACTTC.